This TCR beta chain was profiled in a study of blood T cell repertoires in COVID-19. Across the study: T cells, B-cell-depleted T cells, or PBMCs supplied cDNA or gDNA.

Notes on this clone: This same CDR3 is encoded by further DNA sequences in the sample.

Germline V lookup: CDR1 SGDLS, CDR2 YYNGEE. This CDR3 contains 11 residues. V was pared by 2 bases and J by 4 bases, with 3 bases between. The protocol was immunoSEQ multiplex PCR, while the TCRdb copy is restricted to in-frame clones and leaves out a portion. Found here are 250,000 to 350,000 clones, roughly 86% of them singletons; the top ten hold around 1.5%. The chain couples TRBV9 to TRBJ1-2, with D unclear. Material for sequencing was peripheral blood. The receptor's source is a woman between 45 and 60 years old with acute or convalescent COVID-19. Written as DNA, the CDR3 is TGTGCCAGCAGCGTCGGCTATGGCTACACCTTC. This gives the protein CASSVGYGYTF.